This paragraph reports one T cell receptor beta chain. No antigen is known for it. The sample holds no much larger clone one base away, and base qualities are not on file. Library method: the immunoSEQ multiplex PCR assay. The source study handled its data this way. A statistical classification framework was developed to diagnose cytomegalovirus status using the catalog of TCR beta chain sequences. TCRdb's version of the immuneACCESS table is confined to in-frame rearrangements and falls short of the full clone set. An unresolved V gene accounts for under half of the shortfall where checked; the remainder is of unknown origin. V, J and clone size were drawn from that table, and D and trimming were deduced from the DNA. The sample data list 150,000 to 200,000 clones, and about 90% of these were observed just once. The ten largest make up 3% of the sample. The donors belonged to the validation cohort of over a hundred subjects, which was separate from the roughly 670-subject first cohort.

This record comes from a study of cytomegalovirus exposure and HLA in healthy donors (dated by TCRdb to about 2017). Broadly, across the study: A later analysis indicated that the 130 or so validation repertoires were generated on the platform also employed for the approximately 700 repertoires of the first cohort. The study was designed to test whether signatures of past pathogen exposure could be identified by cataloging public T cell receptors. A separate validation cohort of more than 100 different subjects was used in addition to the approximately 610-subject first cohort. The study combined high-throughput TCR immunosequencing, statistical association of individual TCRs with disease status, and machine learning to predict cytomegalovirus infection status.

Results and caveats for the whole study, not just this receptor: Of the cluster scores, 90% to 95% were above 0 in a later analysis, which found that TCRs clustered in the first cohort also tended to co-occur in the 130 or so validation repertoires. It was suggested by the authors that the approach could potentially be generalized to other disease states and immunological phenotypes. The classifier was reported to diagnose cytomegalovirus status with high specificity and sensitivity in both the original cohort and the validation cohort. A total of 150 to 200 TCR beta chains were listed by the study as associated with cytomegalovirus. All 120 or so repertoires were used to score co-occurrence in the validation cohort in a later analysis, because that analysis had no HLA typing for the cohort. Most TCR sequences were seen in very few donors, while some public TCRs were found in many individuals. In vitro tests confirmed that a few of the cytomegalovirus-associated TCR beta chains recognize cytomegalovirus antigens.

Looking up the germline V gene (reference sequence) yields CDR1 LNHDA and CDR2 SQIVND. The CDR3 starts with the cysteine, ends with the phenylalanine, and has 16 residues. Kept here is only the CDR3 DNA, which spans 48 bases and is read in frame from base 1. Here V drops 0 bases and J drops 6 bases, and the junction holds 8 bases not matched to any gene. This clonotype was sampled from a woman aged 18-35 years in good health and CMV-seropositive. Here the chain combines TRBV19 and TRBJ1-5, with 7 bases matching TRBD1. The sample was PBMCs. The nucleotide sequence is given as TGTGCCAGTAGTATAGATCGAAGAGGGGGCGGTCAGCCCCAGCATTTT. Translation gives CASSIDRRGGGQPQHF. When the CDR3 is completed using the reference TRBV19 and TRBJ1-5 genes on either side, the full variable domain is DGGITQSPKYLFRKEGQNVTLSCEQNLNHDAMYWYRQDPGQGLRLIYYSQIVNDFQKGDIAEGYSVSREKKESFPLTVTSAQKNPTAFYLCASSIDRRGGGQPQHFGDGTRLSIL.